One and the same sample provided the 21 T cell receptor beta chains below, sequenced in a study of beta chain features in type 1 diabetes. Expressed TCRB transcripts got sequenced, as all isolated RNA was reverse transcribed. Data came from immunoSEQ multiplex PCR; TCRdb stores just in-frame clones and leaves some out. The sample has about 620,000 clones, roughly a sixth seen once. Sequencing was performed on naive CD4+ T cells from blood. These receptor sequences come from a man aged 18 to 29 in good health.

The CDR3 here is CASRVSEGTEAFF. In nucleotides, the CDR3 is TGTGCCAGCAGGGTGTCAGAAGGCACTGAAGCTTTCTTT. The chain joins TRBV2 to TRBJ1-1; D is ambiguous. V was cut by 6 bases and J by 4 bases, with 12 bases left in between. CDR3 length equals 13 residues. Germline V gene sequence: CDR1 SNHLY, CDR2 FYNNEI.

This clone has just a few counts. V and J are TRBV29-1 and TRBJ2-5, with 10 bases fitting TRBD2. Unmatched junction bases numbered 9, after V lost 1 base and J lost 4 bases. CDR1 is SQVTM and CDR2 is ANQGSEA in the germline V gene. This CDR3 region has 16 residues. The DNA of the CDR3 is TGCAGCGTTGAAGGCGCTAGCGGGGGAGTCGGAGAGACCCAGTACTTC. Translating gives CSVEGASGGVGETQYF. Complete variable domain (other parts from reference TRBV29-1 and TRBJ2-5): SAVISQKPSRDICQRGTSLTIQCQVDSQVTMMFWYRQQPGQSLTLIATANQGSEATYESGFVIDKFPISRPNLTFSTLTVSNMSPEDSSIYLCSVEGASGGVGETQYFGPGTRLLVL.

The sample holds a few counts of this clone. This chain uses TRBV6-5 with TRBJ2-3, with D possibly TRBD1 on 6 matching bases. This CDR3 is built from 15 residues. Germline assignment: CDR1 MNHEY and CDR2 SVGAGI. Trimming removed 6 bases at V and 2 bases at J, with 15 bases between. The CDR3 coding sequence is TGTGCCAGCAGCCTCGTTGGGGGCCCCACAGATACGCAGTATTTT. It translates to CASSLVGGPTDTQYF.

This clone has a handful of counts. This sequence joins TRBV9 and TRBJ2-3; D remains ambiguous. The length of the CDR3 is 15 residues. V gave up 0 bases and J gave up 0 bases, with 8 bases separating them. Germline V lookup: CDR1 SGDLS, CDR2 YYNGEE. The CDR3 bases are TGTGCCAGCAGCGTAGAACAGAGAAGCACAGATACGCAGTATTTT. This gives the protein CASSVEQRSTDTQYF.

This clone has a handful of counts. The V gene is TRBV10-3, the J gene TRBJ1-2, with 7 bases matching TRBD1. The length of the CDR3 is 15 residues. V was pared by 1 base and J by 2 bases, with 4 bases of the junction left unmatched. Germline V gene sequence: CDR1 ENHRY, CDR2 SYGVKD. CDR3: CAISEWDSRNYGYTF. The CDR3 DNA is TGTGCCATCAGTGAGTGGGACAGTAGAAACTATGGCTACACCTTC.

The chain joins TRBV7-2 to TRBJ1-1; 10 nucleotides agree with TRBD1. J was trimmed by 5 bases and V by 2 bases; bases with no gene match: 5. The length of the CDR3 is 15 residues. In germline, CDR1 is SGHTA, CDR2 FQGNSA. DNA for the CDR3: TGTGCCAGCAGCTTACGGGGACAGGGGAGGACTGAAGCTTTCTTT. It codes for CASSLRGQGRTEAFF.

This clone was counted only a few times. The rearrangement links TRBV5-1 to TRBJ2-3; D is uncertain. Between the trimmed V and J ends, which lost 3 bases and 2 bases, there was a span of 10 bases. Germline V gene sequence: CDR1 SGHRS, CDR2 YFSETQ. This CDR3 has 14 amino acids. CDR3 protein: CASSYGSNTDTQYF. The CDR3 nucleotides read TGCGCCAGCAGCTACGGGTCCAACACAGATACGCAGTATTTT. Using reference TRBV5-1 and TRBJ2-3 for the parts outside the CDR3, the full variable domain is KAGVTQTPRYLIKTRGQQVTLSCSPISGHRSVSWYQQTPGQGLQFLFEYFSETQRNKGNFPGRFSGRQFSNSRSEMNVSTLELGDSALYLCASSYGSNTDTQYFGPGTRLTVL.

The chain employs TRBV9 and TRBJ1-2; a weak D match, TRBD1 (6 bases). CDR3 size: 13 residues. Trimming left V 3 bases short and J 7 bases short, with 13 bases between. The germline CDR1 and CDR2 sequences are SGDLS and YYNGEE. Written as DNA, the CDR3 is TGTGCCAGCAGCGCCGGGGGGGCTCTTGGCTACACCTTC. Protein product: CASSAGGALGYTF. The variable domain in full, with the rest retrieved from reference TRBV9 and TRBJ1-2, is DSGVTQTPKHLITATGQRVTLRCSPRSGDLSVYWYQQSLDQGLQFLIQYYNGEERAKGNILERFSAQQFPDLHSELNLSSLELGDSALYFCASSAGGALGYTFGSGTRLTVV.

This chain joins TRBV2 and TRBJ1-1; D ambiguous. From germline, CDR1 is SNHLY and CDR2 FYNNEI. The CDR3 has 13 residues. V lost 10 bases and J lost 1, with 13 bases in between. The CDR3 DNA is TGTGCCACCGGAGGGCCCCCGAACACTGAAGCTTTCTTT. This sequence encodes CATGGPPNTEAFF.

J is TRBJ2-1 and V is TRBV11-3; 11 positions agree with TRBD1. This CDR3 comprises 18 residues. V shed 2 bases, J shed 6 bases, and the junction held 12 bases outside the gene matches. Germline CDR1 and CDR2: SGHNT and YENEEA. CDR3 residues: CASSLIGPGQGVGNEQFF. CDR3 sequence (DNA): TGTGCCAGCAGCTTAATCGGCCCGGGACAGGGGGTGGGCAATGAGCAGTTCTTC.

As for this clone: The junction departs from the called germline gene at one end, perhaps through a read error. This chain uses TRBV19 with TRBJ1-1, with D perhaps TRBD1 (5 bases). The CDR3 loop spans 16 amino acids. Germline values: CDR1 LNHDA, CDR2 SQIVND (reference sequence). Here the CDR3 reads CASRIGGHIRNTEAFF. The DNA for the CDR3 is TGTGCCAGTAGAATAGGAGGACACATAAGGAACACTGAAGCTTTCTTT.

This clone was detected only a few times. This chain uses TRBV28 with TRBJ1-2; D gene unclear. Trimming stripped 7 bases from V and 13 bases from J, with 19 bases between. This CDR3 has 12 residues. Germline-derived CDR1 and CDR2 are MDHEN and SYDVKM. DNA of the CDR3: TGTGCCAGCACCTCATCGTGGAGGGAAGCCACCTTC. It translates to CASTSSWREATF.

The chain employs TRBV15 and TRBJ1-5, with unresolved D. This CDR3 spans 17 amino acids. Trimming left V 6 bases short and J 0 bases short, with 18 bases between. Looked up from germline, CDR1 is LNHNV and CDR2 is YYDKDF (reference sequence). This chain's CDR3 is CATRNPYSAVSNQPQHF. CDR3 DNA sequence: TGTGCCACCAGAAACCCCTACTCCGCGGTTAGCAATCAGCCCCAGCATTTT.

This chain connects TRBV25-1 to TRBJ2-5; perhaps TRBD1 as D (5 bases). V was trimmed by 7 bases and J by 5 bases, leaving 11 bases between them. The CDR3 has 12 residues. Germline loops: CDR1 MGHDK, CDR2 SYGVNS. CDR3 sequence (DNA): TGTGCCAGCAATAGGGGCAGCGAGACCCAGTACTTC. As protein: CASNRGSETQYF.

This clone was detected only a few times. This sample also contains other DNA sequences that code for the same CDR3. The chain employs TRBV7-2 and TRBJ2-5; the match to TRBD1 covers 7 bases. V trimming: 6 bases; J trimming: 2 bases; junction bases outside the gene matches: 3. Germline V gene data show CDR1 as SGHTA and CDR2 as FQGNSA. The CDR3 length is 13 residues. CDR3 protein: CASSRDRQETQYF. The CDR3 nucleotides are TGTGCCAGCAGTAGGGACAGACAAGAGACCCAGTACTTC. Full variable domain (missing parts from reference TRBV7-2 and TRBJ2-5): GAGVSQSPSNKVTEKGKDVELRCDPISGHTALYWYRQSLGQGLEFLIYFQGNSAPDKSGLPSDRFSAERTGGSVSTLTIQRTQQEDSAVYLCASSRDRQETQYFGPGTRLLVL.

V and J are TRBV4-2 and TRBJ2-6; the D gene could be TRBD1 or TRBD2 (5 bases each). The V and J ends lost 4 bases and 0 bases respectively, with 10 bases between them. In germline, CDR1 is LGHNA, CDR2 YNFKEQ. The CDR3 is 16 residues long. Written as DNA, the CDR3 is TGTGCCAGCAGCCTCGGGGCCGACTCTGGGGCCAACGTCCTGACTTTC. Protein product: CASSLGADSGANVLTF.

A few counts support this clone. The rearrangement uses TRBV9 and TRBJ1-1, with TRBD1 as a possible D gene (6 bases). The germline V gene has CDR1 SGDLS and CDR2 YYNGEE. Trimming removed 0 bases from V and 0 bases from J, with 12 bases in between. The CDR3 spans 16 residues. This CDR3 is CASSVAGGGMNTEAFF. CDR3 nucleotide sequence: TGTGCCAGCAGCGTAGCGGGGGGCGGCATGAACACTGAAGCTTTCTTT.

The table lists this clone with a few counts. This rearrangement joins TRBV28 to TRBJ1-5; D uncertain. This CDR3 is 11 amino acids long. Germline lookup yields CDR1 MDHEN and CDR2 SYDVKM. Trimming pared 6 bases from V and 10 bases from J, leaving 10 bases between. Here the CDR3 DNA reads TGTGCCAGCAGCCTCGTGGGACCCCAGCATTTT. Translated, it gives CASSLVGPQHF.

The V gene is TRBV5-4, the J gene TRBJ2-5, with 12 bases matching TRBD1. V shed 3 bases, J shed 5 bases, and the junction held 8 bases outside the gene matches. CDR3 length equals 16 residues. Germline loops: CDR1 SGHNT, CDR2 YYREEE (reference sequence). DNA of the CDR3: TGTGCCAGCAGCTCGGGACAGGGGGCACCCCCTGAGACCCAGTACTTC. As protein: CASSSGQGAPPETQYF.

The chain is built from TRBV7-2 and TRBJ2-2; no firm D call. The germline V gene has CDR1 SGHTA and CDR2 FQGNSA. V was trimmed by 3 bases and J by 0 bases, leaving 11 bases between them. CDR3 length equals 16 residues. The CDR3 DNA is TGTGCCAGCAGCTTCCGGTACAGCGCGAACACCGGGGAGCTGTTTTTT. Translated: CASSFRYSANTGELFF. The variable domain in full, with the rest retrieved from reference TRBV7-2 and TRBJ2-2, is GAGVSQSPSNKVTEKGKDVELRCDPISGHTALYWYRQSLGQGLEFLIYFQGNSAPDKSGLPSDRFSAERTGGSVSTLTIQRTQQEDSAVYLCASSFRYSANTGELFFGEGSRLTVL.

This clone has just a few counts. CDR3 in DNA: TGTGCCAGCAACCGCCCCCCTCTCGACGGGAGCTGGCCAGATACGCAGTATTTT. It specifies CASNRPPLDGSWPDTQYF. The genes are TRBV6-4 and TRBJ2-3, with D perhaps matching TRBD2 (6 bases). CDR1 MRHNA and CDR2 SNTAGT come from the germline V gene. V lost 7 bases and J lost 4, with 27 bases in between. The CDR3 length is 18 residues.